The 10 T cell receptor beta chains below were found in one sample sequenced in a study of cytomegalovirus exposure and HLA in healthy donors. PCR amplification relied on 60 Vbeta primers (plus 13 Jbeta primers). Clones were read by immunoSEQ multiplex PCR, and TCRdb kept only the in-frame ones, dropping some. The table lists some 170,000 clones, roughly 85% of them singletons. The sequencing sample was made of PBMCs. The receptors were gathered from a man between 35 and 55 years old in good health and CMV-seropositive.

The table lists this clone with a few counts. The V and J genes are TRBV18 and TRBJ2-2; D perhaps matches TRBD1 (6 bases). This CDR3 spans 14 amino acids. The V end was cut by 5 bases, the J end by 2 bases, with 9 bases between. Germline V gene lookup returns CDR1 KGHSH and CDR2 LQKENI. The CDR3 region is CASSWDINTGELFF. For the CDR3, the DNA is TGTGCCAGCTCATGGGACATCAACACCGGGGAGCTGTTTTTT.

This clone was counted once. The chain has TRBV29-1 and TRBJ2-1, with 8 nucleotides matching TRBD2. The CDR3 spans 14 residues. V gave up 5 bases and J gave up 0 bases; unmatched junction bases: 3. Germline CDR1 SQVTM, CDR2 ANQGSEA. This CDR3 reads CSVLAGSSYNEQFF. The CDR3, as DNA: TGCAGCGTTCTAGCGGGCAGCTCCTACAATGAGCAGTTCTTC.

V and J are TRBV10-2 and TRBJ2-5; D ambiguous. Judging by the DNA end, TRBJ2-7 fits better; the J call may be wrong. Germline CDR1 WSHSY, CDR2 SAAADI. The CDR3 runs to 13 residues. CDR3 DNA sequence: TGCGCCAGCATGTGGCGCGGCTCCTACGAGCAGTACTTC. Residues: CASMWRGSYEQYF.

The genes are TRBV5-1 and TRBJ1-6; possible D gene TRBD1, 6 bases. The CDR3 length is 15 residues. The V end lost 0 bases, the J end lost 9 bases, and 13 bases lay between the germline ends. Germline V gives CDR1 SGHRS, CDR2 YFSETQ. The CDR3 sequence is CASSLVTGTSSPLHF. DNA of the CDR3: TGCGCCAGCAGCTTGGTTACAGGGACGAGTTCACCCCTCCACTTT.

This chain connects TRBV11-3 to TRBJ2-1; 7 bases are a match to TRBD1. This CDR3 is built from 14 residues. Germline trimming cut 5 bases from V and 7 bases from J; bases unmatched to any gene: 8. The germline V gene encodes CDR1 SGHNT and CDR2 YENEEA. CDR3 nucleotide sequence: TGTGCCAGCAGCACGAGGGGGCGTAGGAATGAGCAGTTCTTC. As protein: CASSTRGRRNEQFF.

The rearrangement links TRBV19 to TRBJ2-7; maybe TRBD1 (6 bases). Trimming left V 5 bases short and J 1 base short, with 18 bases between. CDR3 length: 16 amino acids. Germline CDR1 and CDR2: LNHDA and SQIVND (reference sequence). The CDR3 nucleotides read TGTGCCAGTAGTCTGGGCGACCCGACAGGATCCTACGAGCAGTACTTC. This codes for CASSLGDPTGSYEQYF.

The gene calls are TRBV28 and TRBJ2-7; TRBD2 might be the D (7 bases). The V and J ends lost 5 bases and 1 base respectively, with 12 bases between them. Germline-derived CDR1 and CDR2 are MDHEN and SYDVKM. The CDR3 length is 14 residues. CDR3 nucleotide sequence: TGTGCCAGCAGTAGCGGGACAAATTCCTACGAGCAGTACTTC. This gives the protein CASSSGTNSYEQYF.

V gene TRBV5-6 combines with J gene TRBJ2-7; 8 nucleotides line up with TRBD2. V was pared by 4 bases and J by 4 bases, with 10 bases of the junction left unmatched. The CDR3 contains 15 residues. The germline V gene has CDR1 SGHDT and CDR2 YYEEEE. CDR3 bases: TGTGCCAGCAGCCGCGGGGGGACTAAACAGTACGAGCAGTACTTC. It is translated as CASSRGGTKQYEQYF.

This clone was counted once. DNA of the CDR3: TGCGCCAGCAGCTTGGGCAGGACAGGGGAAACTGAAGCTTTCTTT. Its translation is CASSLGRTGETEAFF. This chain connects TRBV5-1 to TRBJ1-1; 9 bases are a match to TRBD1. The V gene's germline CDR1 is SGHRS and CDR2 YFSETQ. The CDR3 extends over 15 amino acids. Trimming cost V 0 bases and J 5 bases; bases outside gene matches: 5. Full variable domain (remainder filled in from reference TRBV5-1 and TRBJ1-1): KAGVTQTPRYLIKTRGQQVTLSCSPISGHRSVSWYQQTPGQGLQFLFEYFSETQRNKGNFPGRFSGRQFSNSRSEMNVSTLELGDSALYLCASSLGRTGETEAFFGQGTRLTVV.

This sequence joins TRBV5-4 and TRBJ2-3; possible D gene TRBD2, 7 bases. V gave up 6 bases and J gave up 0 bases, with 17 bases separating them. The CDR3 is 16 residues long. Germline V gene sequence: CDR1 SGHNT, CDR2 YYREEE (reference sequence). In DNA form, the CDR3 reads TGTGCCAGCACCCTGGGGGCTAGCGGTAGCACAGATACGCAGTATTTT. It yields the protein CASTLGASGSTDTQYF.